The entry that follows covers one T cell receptor (beta chain) sequence. Clones were sequenced by immunoSEQ multiplex PCR, and TCRdb holds only the in-frame ones, with some missing. The data contain approximately 120,000 clones, approximately 89% of them singletons. The CDR3 sequence is 10 residues long. Trimming took off 8 bases at V and 15 bases at J, with 11 bases between the two ends. Germline CDR1 WSHSY, CDR2 SAAADI. The data were taken from a study of control samples from healthy donors and cancer patients. The J gene is TRBJ1-6, the V gene TRBV10-2; a weak D match, TRBD1 (5 bases). The sample comprised blood. The receptor comes from a man in his 60s in good health. The CDR3 DNA is TGCGCCAGCGGAAGGGGAGTCCTCCACTTT. Amino acids: CASGRGVLHF.